A single sample is the source of the 8 T cell receptor beta chains below, sequenced in a study of Ad26.COV2.S vaccination and SARS-CoV-2 variants. Method: immunoSEQ multiplex PCR; TCRdb's copy keeps in-frame clones and lacks some. Of some 640,000 clones in the sample, about 90% were seen once. The treatment: 15 to 20 received Ad26.COV2.S at low or high dose, single or two shots; roughly five received placebo; per-sample allocation not given. The samples were gathered on day 63 after the first injection of vaccine or placebo. Specimen: peripheral blood, collected in a trial of Ad26.COV2.S vaccine versus placebo. These receptors came from a person aged 18-65 years who received the Ad26.COV2.S COVID-19 vaccine or a placebo.

The rearrangement joins TRBV6-5 to TRBJ1-4; 10 bases map to TRBD1. This CDR3 spans 15 amino acids. CDR1 and CDR2 (germline): MNHEY, SVGAGI. The trim removed 6 bases at V and 11 bases at J, leaving 12 bases unmatched. The chain's CDR3 is CASRGQGTMIGKLFF. CDR3 DNA sequence: TGTGCCAGCAGGGGACAGGGGACAATGATTGGGAAACTGTTTTTT.

This clone was detected a few times. This chain links TRBV11-2 with TRBJ2-2; unclear D gene. The ends were cut back, 6 bases at V and 4 bases at J, with 3 bases in the middle. Germline CDR1 SGHAT, CDR2 FQNNGV. The CDR3 sequence is 11 residues long. CDR3 amino acids: CASSVTGELFF. In DNA form, the CDR3 reads TGTGCCAGCAGTGTCACCGGGGAGCTGTTTTTT.

CDR3 region: CASSLTAGETQYF. CDR3 DNA sequence: TGTGCCAGCAGCTTAACGGCGGGAGAGACCCAGTACTTC. The chain combines TRBV7-3 with TRBJ2-5; TRBD2 is a possible D gene (5 bases). The length of the CDR3 is 13 residues. The germline V gene has CDR1 SGHTA and CDR2 FQGTGA. V shed 0 bases and J shed 4 bases, with 6 bases lying between them.

The chain is built from TRBV9 and TRBJ1-2; 7 bases agree with TRBD1. The CDR3 sequence is 14 residues long. Germline-derived CDR1 and CDR2 are SGDLS and YYNGEE. The V gene end was trimmed by 0 bases and the J gene end by 4 bases; junction bases not matched to a gene: 3. CDR3 sequence: CASSVGGGGYGYTF. In DNA form, the CDR3 reads TGTGCCAGCAGCGTAGGAGGGGGCGGCTATGGCTACACCTTC. Full variable domain (remainder filled in from reference TRBV9 and TRBJ1-2): DSGVTQTPKHLITATGQRVTLRCSPRSGDLSVYWYQQSLDQGLQFLIQYYNGEERAKGNILERFSAQQFPDLHSELNLSSLELGDSALYFCASSVGGGGYGYTFGSGTRLTVV.

The chain couples TRBV10-2 to TRBJ2-7; D possibly corresponds to TRBD1 (6 bases). V was clipped by 3 bases and J by 2 bases, with 14 bases between them. CDR1 WSHSY and CDR2 SAAADI come from the germline V gene. The CDR3 covers 15 residues. The CDR3 loop is CASSDWQGWTYEQYF. For the CDR3, the DNA is TGCGCCAGCAGTGATTGGCAGGGGTGGACCTACGAGCAGTACTTC.

This sequence joins TRBV6-2 or TRBV6-3 and TRBJ2-5; a weak D match, TRBD2 (6 bases). Trimming removed 6 bases at V and 2 bases at J, with 13 bases between. The CDR3 runs 14 residues. Germline values: CDR1 MNHEY, CDR2 SVGEGT. Written as DNA, the CDR3 is TGTGCCAGCAGCGTGAGGAGGGTACAAGAGACCCAGTACTTC. Translating gives CASSVRRVQETQYF.

Worth noting for this clone: The same CDR3 also results from other DNA sequences found in this sample. V is TRBV5-1 and J is TRBJ1-3, with D uncertain. The CDR3 runs 13 residues. Germline V gene lookup returns CDR1 SGHRS and CDR2 YFSETQ. Trimming left V 2 bases short and J 0 bases short, with 3 bases between. The CDR3 loop is CASSLGSGNTIYF. CDR3 nucleotides: TGCGCCAGCAGCTTAGGCTCTGGAAACACCATATATTTT.

The V and J genes are TRBV6-2 or TRBV6-3 and TRBJ1-2, with D unresolved. This CDR3 is built from 12 residues. Trimming shortened V by 4 bases and J by 5 bases, and 8 bases separated the two germline ends. The germline gives CDR1 MNHEY, CDR2 SVGEGT. This CDR3 is CASSLVEYGYTF. CDR3 nucleotide sequence: TGTGCCAGCAGTTTGGTCGAGTATGGCTACACCTTC.